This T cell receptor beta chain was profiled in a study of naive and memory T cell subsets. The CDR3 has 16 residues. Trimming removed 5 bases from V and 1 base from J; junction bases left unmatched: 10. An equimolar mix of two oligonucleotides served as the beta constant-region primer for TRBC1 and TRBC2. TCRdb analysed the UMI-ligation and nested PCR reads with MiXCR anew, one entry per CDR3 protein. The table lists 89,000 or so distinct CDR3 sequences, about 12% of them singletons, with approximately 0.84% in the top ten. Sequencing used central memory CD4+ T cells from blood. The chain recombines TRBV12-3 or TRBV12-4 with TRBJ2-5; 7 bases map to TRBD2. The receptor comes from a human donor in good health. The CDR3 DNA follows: TGTGCCAGCAGTCCCCCACGGACTAGAGGCCAAGAGACCCAGTACTTC. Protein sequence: CASSPPRTRGQETQYF.